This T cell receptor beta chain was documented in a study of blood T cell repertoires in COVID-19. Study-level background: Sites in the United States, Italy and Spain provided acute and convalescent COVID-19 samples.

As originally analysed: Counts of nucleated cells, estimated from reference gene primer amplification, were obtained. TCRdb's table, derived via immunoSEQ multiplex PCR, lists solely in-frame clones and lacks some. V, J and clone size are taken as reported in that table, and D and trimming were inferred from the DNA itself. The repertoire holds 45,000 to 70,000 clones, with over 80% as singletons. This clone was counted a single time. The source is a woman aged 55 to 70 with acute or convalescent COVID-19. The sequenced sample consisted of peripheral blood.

The CDR3: CASSDPGGYGYTF. CDR3 bases: TGTGCCAGCAGTGATCCGGGGGGCTATGGCTACACCTTC. V and J are TRBV2 and TRBJ1-2; maybe TRBD1 (5 bases). Germline V gene lookup returns CDR1 SNHLY and CDR2 FYNNEI. Trimming took 3 bases from V and 4 from J, leaving 9 bases between them. This CDR3 spans 13 amino acids.